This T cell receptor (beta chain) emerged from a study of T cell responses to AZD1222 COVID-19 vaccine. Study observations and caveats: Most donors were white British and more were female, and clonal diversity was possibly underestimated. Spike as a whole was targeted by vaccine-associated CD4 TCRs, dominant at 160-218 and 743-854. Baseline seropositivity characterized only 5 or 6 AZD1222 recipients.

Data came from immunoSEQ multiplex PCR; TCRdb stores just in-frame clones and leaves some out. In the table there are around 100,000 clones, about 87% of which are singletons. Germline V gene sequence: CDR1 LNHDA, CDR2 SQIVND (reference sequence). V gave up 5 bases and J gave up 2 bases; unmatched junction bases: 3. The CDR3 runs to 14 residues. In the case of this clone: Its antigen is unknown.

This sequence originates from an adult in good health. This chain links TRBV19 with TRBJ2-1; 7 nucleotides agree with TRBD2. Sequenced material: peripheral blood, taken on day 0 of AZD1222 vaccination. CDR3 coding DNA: TGTGCCAGTAGTTCCAGCGGGGCCTACAATGAGCAGTTCTTC. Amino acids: CASSSSGAYNEQFF.